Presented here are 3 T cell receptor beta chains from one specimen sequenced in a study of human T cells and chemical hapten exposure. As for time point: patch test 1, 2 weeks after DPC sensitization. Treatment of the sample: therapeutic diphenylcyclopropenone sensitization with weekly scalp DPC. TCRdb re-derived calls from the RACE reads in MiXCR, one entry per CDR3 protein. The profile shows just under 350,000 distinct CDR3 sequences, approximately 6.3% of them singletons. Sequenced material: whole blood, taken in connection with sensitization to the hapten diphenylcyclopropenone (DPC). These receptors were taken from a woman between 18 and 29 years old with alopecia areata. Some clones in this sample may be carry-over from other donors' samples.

The CDR3 is CASSLGQGTMNTEAFF. For the CDR3, the DNA is TGTGCCAGCAGCTTGGGTCAGGGGACGATGAACACTGAAGCTTTCTTT. The J gene is TRBJ1-1, the V gene TRBV5-4; weak D call: TRBD1 (6 bases). Trimming cost V 0 bases and J 0 bases, with 12 bases left between them. The germline CDR1 and CDR2 sequences are SGHNT and YYREEE (reference sequence). This CDR3 has 16 amino acids. The full variable domain, in which reference TRBV5-4 and TRBJ1-1 provide the parts outside the CDR3, is ETGVTQSPTHLIKTRGQQVTLRCSSQSGHNTVSWYQQALGQGPQFIFQYYREEENGRGNFPPRFSGLQFPNYSSELNVNALELDDSALYLCASSLGQGTMNTEAFFGQGTRLTVV.

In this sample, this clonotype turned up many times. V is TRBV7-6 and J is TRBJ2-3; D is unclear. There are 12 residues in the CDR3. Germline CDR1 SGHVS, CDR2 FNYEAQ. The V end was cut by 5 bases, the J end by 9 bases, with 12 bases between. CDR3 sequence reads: CASSPLVETQYF. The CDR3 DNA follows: TGTGCCAGCAGCCCCCTGGTTGAAACGCAGTATTTT.

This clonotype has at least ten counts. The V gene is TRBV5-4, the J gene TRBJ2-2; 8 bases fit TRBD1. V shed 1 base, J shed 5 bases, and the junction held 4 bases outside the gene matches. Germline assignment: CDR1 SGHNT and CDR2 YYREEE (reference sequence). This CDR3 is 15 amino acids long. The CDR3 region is CASSLRTGNTGELFF. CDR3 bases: TGTGCCAGCAGCTTGCGGACAGGGAATACCGGGGAGCTGTTTTTT.